This TCR beta chain was retrieved from a study of T-cell memory formation after mild COVID-19. Researchers used 5'RACE with constant-segment primers to make TCR alpha and TCR beta cDNA libraries that carry sample barcodes and UMIs. One entry per CDR3 protein, called by TCRdb with MiXCR from the 5' RACE reads. The table lists 340,000 or so distinct CDR3 sequences, approximately 13% of them singletons. The sample holds a few counts of this clonotype. The receptor was derived from a man between 18 and 29 years old who had mild COVID-19 (a few samples of this study predate the infection). Cell type and time point are not known. What was sequenced was PBMCs or a T cell subset sorted from them (not recorded which).

Here the CDR3 reads CASSYGQGNNEKLFF. The CDR3 DNA reads as TGTGCCAGCAGTTACGGGCAGGGGAATAATGAAAAACTGTTTTTT. The rearrangement uses TRBV6-6 and TRBJ1-4; the D gene is possibly TRBD1 (6 bases). The length of the CDR3 is 15 residues. The V and J ends lost 2 bases and 4 bases respectively, with 11 bases between them. Germline lookup yields CDR1 MNHNY and CDR2 SVGAGI (reference sequence).